This entry lists 11 T cell receptor beta chains sequenced from one sample in a study of tumor and adjacent non-tumor tissue in lung cancer. The template was RNA from unsorted bulk tissue. TCRbeta libraries were built with three rounds of nested PCR, modified from ARM-PCR. TCRdb re-analysed the multiplex PCR reads in MiXCR, keeping a single row per CDR3 protein. The sample has around 200,000 distinct CDR3 sequences; 70% to 75% are singletons. Sequenced material: lung tumor tissue. The receptors shown here come from a man between 60 and 75 years old with non-small cell lung cancer.

This chain uses TRBV11-2 with TRBJ2-3, with a weak D call TRBD2 (6 bases). The ends were cut back, 5 bases at V and 11 bases at J, with 20 bases in the middle. The CDR3 sequence is 14 residues long. Germline lookup yields CDR1 SGHAT and CDR2 FQNNGV. Written as DNA, the CDR3 is TGTGCCAGCAGCCTTCTATCGGGGGACGTTCAGCAGTATTTT. This sequence encodes CASSLLSGDVQQYF.

As concerns this clonotype: A read error is possible here, since a much larger clone lies one base away. The V call is TRBV20-1, the J call TRBJ1-2; D is possibly TRBD1 (5 bases). The CDR3 is 14 amino acids. The germline CDR1 and CDR2 sequences are DFQATT and SNEGSKA (reference sequence). The CDR3 nucleotides read TGCACTGCTAGAGATATGCAGGGTGGGTATGGCTACACCTTC. This gives the protein CTARDMQGGYGYTF.

For this clonotype: Since no conserved phenylalanine or tryptophan closes the CDR3, a read error is the likely cause. The rearrangement links TRBV12-3 or TRBV12-4 to TRBJ1-1; no reliable D call. Deletions cut 5 bases from V and 1 base from J, with 11 bases between. CDR3 length equals 14 residues. CDR3 bases: TGTGCCAGCAGTGTTTGGAAGGGGAACACTGAAGCTTTCCCT. It yields the protein CASSVWKGNTEAFP.

V usage is TRBV11-2 and J usage is TRBJ1-1; no clear D gene. CDR3 length equals 13 residues. V shed 5 bases and J shed 7 bases, with 14 bases lying between them. Germline V gene sequence: CDR1 SGHAT, CDR2 FQNNGV. The DNA of the CDR3 is TGTGCCAGCAGCATACATCCCGGTTATGAAGCTTTCTTT. It yields the protein CASSIHPGYEAFF.

This chain joins TRBV18 and TRBJ1-5, with TRBD1 matching over 9 bases. The CDR3 consists of 16 residues. CDR1 and CDR2 (germline): KGHSH, LQKENI. V was pared by 3 bases and J by 7 bases, with 10 bases of the junction left unmatched. In nucleotides, the CDR3 is TGTGCCAGCTCACCGCAGGGACAGGGTGAGAGGCAGCCCCAGCATTTT. Translation gives CASSPQGQGERQPQHF. Using reference TRBV18 and TRBJ1-5 for the parts outside the CDR3, the full variable domain is NAGVMQNPRHLVRRRGQEARLRCSPMKGHSHVYWYRQLPEEGLKFMVYLQKENIIDESGMPKERFSAEFPKEGPSILRIQQVVRGDSAAYFCASSPQGQGERQPQHFGDGTRLSIL.

This clonotype occurred a few times. The chain has TRBV7-3 and TRBJ2-5; 11 bases map to TRBD2. This CDR3 spans 13 amino acids. V was pared by 5 bases and J by 4 bases, with 0 bases of the junction left unmatched. Germline V CDR1 and CDR2: SGHTA, FQGTGA. The CDR3, as DNA: TGTGCCAGCAGCGGACTAGCGGGAGAGACCCAGTACTTC. Translation: CASSGLAGETQYF.

A word on this clonotype: The junction and the germline gene differ at one end; a read error may be behind it. The rearrangement uses TRBV18 and TRBJ1-1; D gene uncertain. Germline values: CDR1 KGHSH, CDR2 LQKENI. This CDR3 has 15 residues. The CDR3 here is CANSPTPMGTSYAIF. The CDR3 DNA is TGTGCCAACTCACCAACCCCCATGGGTACCAGCTACGCTATCTTT.

A note on this clonotype: The conserved phenylalanine or tryptophan normally closing the CDR3 is absent here, so this likely arose from a read error. The V call is TRBV20-1, the J call TRBJ1-1; D unresolved. CDR3 length: 15 amino acids. CDR1 is DFQATT and CDR2 is SNEGSKA in the germline V gene (reference sequence). V was clipped by 3 bases and J by 0 bases, with 14 bases between them. CDR3 sequence: CSASPPVGLNTEAFS. Written as DNA, the CDR3 is TGCAGTGCTAGTCCGCCCGTGGGTTTGAACACTGAAGCTTTCTCT.

Comments on this clonotype: Compared with germline, one end of the junction differs, possibly owing to a read error. The chain is built from TRBV20-1 and TRBJ2-3; TRBD1 or TRBD2 may be the D gene (5 bases each). The germline V gene encodes CDR1 DFQATT and CDR2 SNEGSKA (reference sequence). This CDR3 contains 11 residues. CDR3 sequence reads: CSARGVDMQYF. CDR3 sequence (DNA): TGCAGTGCTCGAGGGGTCGATATGCAGTATTTT.

The rearrangement uses TRBV20-1 and TRBJ2-4, with 14 nucleotides matching TRBD2. The J segment lost 2 bases and the V segment lost 6 bases, leaving 15 bases of the junction unmatched. The CDR3 has 19 residues. The germline V gene has CDR1 DFQATT and CDR2 SNEGSKA (reference sequence). CDR3 sequence (DNA): TGCAGTGCGGCTACGCGACTAGCGGGGGGGCCGCGACCCAAAAACATTCAGTACTTC. Amino acids: CSAATRLAGGPRPKNIQYF.

This clonotype came up a few times. V usage is TRBV13 and J usage is TRBJ1-4, with a weak D call TRBD1 (5 bases). Trimming took off 5 bases at V and 6 bases at J, with 13 bases between the two ends. Germline V CDR1 and CDR2: PRHDT, FYEKMQ (reference sequence). This CDR3 comprises 14 residues. The CDR3, as DNA: TGTGCCAGCAGCCCCTATGCGGGGGATGAAAAACTGTTTTTT. It codes for CASSPYAGDEKLFF.